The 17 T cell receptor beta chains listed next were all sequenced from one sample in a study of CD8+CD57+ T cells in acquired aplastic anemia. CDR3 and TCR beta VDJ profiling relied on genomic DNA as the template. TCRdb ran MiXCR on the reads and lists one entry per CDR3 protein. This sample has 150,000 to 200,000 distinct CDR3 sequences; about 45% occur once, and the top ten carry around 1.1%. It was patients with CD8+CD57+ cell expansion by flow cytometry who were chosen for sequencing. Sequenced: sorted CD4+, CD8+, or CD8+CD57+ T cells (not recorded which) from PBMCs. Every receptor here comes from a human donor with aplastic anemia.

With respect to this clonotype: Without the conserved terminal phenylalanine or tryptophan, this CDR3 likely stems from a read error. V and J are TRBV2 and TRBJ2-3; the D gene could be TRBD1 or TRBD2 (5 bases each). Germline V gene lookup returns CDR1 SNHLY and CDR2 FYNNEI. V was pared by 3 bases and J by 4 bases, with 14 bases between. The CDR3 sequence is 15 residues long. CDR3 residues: CASSDWQGEADTQYL. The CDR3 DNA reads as TGTGCCAGCAGTGATTGGCAGGGAGAGGCAGATACGCAGTATCTT.

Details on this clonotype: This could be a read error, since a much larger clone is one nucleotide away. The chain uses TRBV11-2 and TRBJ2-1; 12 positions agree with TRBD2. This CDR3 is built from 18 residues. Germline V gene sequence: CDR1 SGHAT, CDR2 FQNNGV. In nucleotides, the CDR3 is TGTGCCAGCAGCTTAGGACGTCTAGCGGGGGGGCCGGGGAATGAGCAGTCCTTC. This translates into CASSLGRLAGGPGNEQSF.

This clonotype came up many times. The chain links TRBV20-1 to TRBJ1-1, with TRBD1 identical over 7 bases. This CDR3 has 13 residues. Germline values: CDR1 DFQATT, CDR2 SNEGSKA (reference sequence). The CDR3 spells CSARQGLNTEAFF. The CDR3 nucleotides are TGCAGCGCCCGACAGGGTTTGAACACTGAAGCTTTCTTT.

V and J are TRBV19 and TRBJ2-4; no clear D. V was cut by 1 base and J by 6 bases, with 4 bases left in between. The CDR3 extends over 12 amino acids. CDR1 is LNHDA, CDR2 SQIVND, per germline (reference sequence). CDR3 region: CASSIAANIQYF. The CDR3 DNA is TGTGCCAGTAGTATAGCGGCAAACATTCAGTACTTC.

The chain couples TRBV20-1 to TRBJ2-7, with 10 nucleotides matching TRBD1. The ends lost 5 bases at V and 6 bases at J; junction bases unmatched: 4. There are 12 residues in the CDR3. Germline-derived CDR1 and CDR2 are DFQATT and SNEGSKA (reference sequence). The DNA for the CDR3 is TGCAGTGCTGGGGACAGGGGAGGCGAGCAGTACTTC. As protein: CSAGDRGGEQYF.

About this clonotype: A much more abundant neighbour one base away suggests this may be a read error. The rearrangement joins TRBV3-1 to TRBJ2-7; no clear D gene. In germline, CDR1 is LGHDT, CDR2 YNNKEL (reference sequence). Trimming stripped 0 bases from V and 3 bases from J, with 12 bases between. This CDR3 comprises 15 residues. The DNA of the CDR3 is TGTGCCAGCAGCCAAGACATGGCTTGGTACTACGAGCAGTACTTC. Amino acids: CASSQDMAWYYEQYF.

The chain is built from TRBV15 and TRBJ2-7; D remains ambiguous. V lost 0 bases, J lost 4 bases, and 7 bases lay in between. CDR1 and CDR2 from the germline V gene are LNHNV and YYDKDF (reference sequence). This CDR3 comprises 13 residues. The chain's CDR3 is CATSRDPEYEQYF. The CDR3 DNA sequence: TGTGCCACCAGCAGAGATCCTGAGTACGAGCAGTACTTC.

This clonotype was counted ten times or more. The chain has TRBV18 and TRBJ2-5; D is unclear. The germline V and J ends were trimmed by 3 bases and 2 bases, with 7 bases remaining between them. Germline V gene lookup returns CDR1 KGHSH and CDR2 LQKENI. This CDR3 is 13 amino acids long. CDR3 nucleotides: TGTGCCAGCTCACCCTCCCGGCAAGAGACCCAGTACTTC. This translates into CASSPSRQETQYF.

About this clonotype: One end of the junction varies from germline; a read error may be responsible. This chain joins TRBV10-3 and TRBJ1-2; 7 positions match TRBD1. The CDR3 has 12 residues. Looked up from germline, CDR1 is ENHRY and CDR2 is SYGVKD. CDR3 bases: TGTGCCAGCAGTCCGAGACAGGGTGGCTACACCTTC. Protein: CASSPRQGGYTF.

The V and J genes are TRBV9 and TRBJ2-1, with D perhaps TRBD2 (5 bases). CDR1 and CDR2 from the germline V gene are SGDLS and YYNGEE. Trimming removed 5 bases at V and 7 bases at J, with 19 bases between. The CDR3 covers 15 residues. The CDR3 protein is CASSYVSARLNEQFF. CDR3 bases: TGTGCCAGCAGTTACGTTAGCGCAAGGCTTAATGAGCAGTTCTTC.

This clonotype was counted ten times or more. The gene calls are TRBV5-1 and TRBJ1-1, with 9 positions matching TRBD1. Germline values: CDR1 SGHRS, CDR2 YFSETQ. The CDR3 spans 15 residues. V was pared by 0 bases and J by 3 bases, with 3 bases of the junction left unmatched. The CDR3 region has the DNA TGCGCCAGCAGCTTGGCCGGGACAGGGCACACTGAAGCTTTCTTT. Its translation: CASSLAGTGHTEAFF.

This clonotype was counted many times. The CDR3 loop is CASSPPLGTGDYGYTF. The CDR3 DNA sequence: TGTGCCAGCTCACCTCCACTGGGGACAGGGGACTATGGCTACACCTTC. This chain links TRBV18 with TRBJ1-2; 10 bases align to TRBD1. The CDR3 is made up of 16 amino acids. CDR1 and CDR2 from the germline V gene are KGHSH and LQKENI. V was pared by 3 bases and J by 3 bases, with 7 bases of the junction left unmatched.

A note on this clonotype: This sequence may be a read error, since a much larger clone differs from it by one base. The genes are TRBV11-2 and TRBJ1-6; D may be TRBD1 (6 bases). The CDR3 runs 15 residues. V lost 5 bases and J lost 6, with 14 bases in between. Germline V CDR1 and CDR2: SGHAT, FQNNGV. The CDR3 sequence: CASSPLGQCNSPLHF. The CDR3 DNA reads TGTGCCAGCAGCCCTTTGGGACAATGTAATTCACCCCTCCACTTT.

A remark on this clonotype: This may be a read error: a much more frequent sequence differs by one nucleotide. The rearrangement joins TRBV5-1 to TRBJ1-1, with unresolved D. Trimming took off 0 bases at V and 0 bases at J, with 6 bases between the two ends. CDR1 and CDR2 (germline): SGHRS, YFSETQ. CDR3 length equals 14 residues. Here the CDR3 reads CASSLGVVNTEAFF. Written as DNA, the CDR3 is TGCGCCAGCAGCTTGGGTGTGGTGAACACTGAAGCTTTCTTT.

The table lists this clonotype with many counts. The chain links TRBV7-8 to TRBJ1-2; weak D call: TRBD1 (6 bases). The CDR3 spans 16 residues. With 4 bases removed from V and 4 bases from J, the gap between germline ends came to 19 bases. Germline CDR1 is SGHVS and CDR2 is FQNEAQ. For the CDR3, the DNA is TGTGCCAGCAGCTCGGCGGGGGCCTCTTCGGCCTATGGCTACACCTTC. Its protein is CASSSAGASSAYGYTF.

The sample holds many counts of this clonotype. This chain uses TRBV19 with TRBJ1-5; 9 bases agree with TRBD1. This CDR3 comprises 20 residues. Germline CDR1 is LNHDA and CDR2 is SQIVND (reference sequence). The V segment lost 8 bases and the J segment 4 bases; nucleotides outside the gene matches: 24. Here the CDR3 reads CASRPNRGQGRLAGNQPQHF. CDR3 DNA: TGTGCCAGTCGTCCTAACCGAGGACAGGGGAGACTAGCGGGAAATCAGCCCCAGCATTTT.

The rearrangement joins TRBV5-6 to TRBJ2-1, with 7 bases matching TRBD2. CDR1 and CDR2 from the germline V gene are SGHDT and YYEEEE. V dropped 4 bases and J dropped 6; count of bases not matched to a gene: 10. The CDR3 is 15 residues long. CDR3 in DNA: TGTGCCAGCAGCCCGGGTCCGGGAGGAGTCAATGAGCAGTTCTTC. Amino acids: CASSPGPGGVNEQFF.